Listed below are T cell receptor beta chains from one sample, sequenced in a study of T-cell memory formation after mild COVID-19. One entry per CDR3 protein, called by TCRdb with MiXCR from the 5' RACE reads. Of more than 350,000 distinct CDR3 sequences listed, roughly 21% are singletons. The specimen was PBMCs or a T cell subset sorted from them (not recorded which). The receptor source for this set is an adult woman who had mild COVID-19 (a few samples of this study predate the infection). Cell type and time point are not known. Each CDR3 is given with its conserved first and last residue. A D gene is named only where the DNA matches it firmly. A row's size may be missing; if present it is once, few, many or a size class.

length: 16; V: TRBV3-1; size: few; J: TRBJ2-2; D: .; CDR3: CASSQGVGANTGELFF; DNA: TGTGCCAGCAGCCAGGGGGTGGGGGCGAACACCGGGGAGCTGTTTTTT
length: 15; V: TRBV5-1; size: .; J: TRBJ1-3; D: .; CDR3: CASSLGEISGNTIYF; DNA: TGCGCCAGCAGCTTGGGGGAGATCTCTGGAAACACCATATATTTT
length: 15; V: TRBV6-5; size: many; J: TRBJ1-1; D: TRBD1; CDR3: CASSRTGGLNTEAFF; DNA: TGTGCCAGCAGTCGCACAGGGGGTCTTAACACTGAAGCTTTCTTT
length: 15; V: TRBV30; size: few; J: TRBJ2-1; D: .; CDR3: CAWSGDTSSYNEQFF; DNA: TGTGCCTGGAGTGGGGACACGAGCTCCTACAATGAGCAGTTCTTC
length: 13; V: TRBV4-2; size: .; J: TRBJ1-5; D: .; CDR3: CASSQEGDQPQHF; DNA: TGTGCCAGCAGCCAAGAGGGGGACCAGCCCCAGCATTTT
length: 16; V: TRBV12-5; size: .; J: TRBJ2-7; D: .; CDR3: CASGLVGGTSSYEQYF; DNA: TGTGCTAGTGGTTTGGTTGGGGGCACGAGCTCCTACGAGCAGTACTTC
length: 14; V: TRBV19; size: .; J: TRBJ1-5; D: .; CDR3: CASSDRMVNQPQHF; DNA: TGTGCCAGTAGTGACAGGATGGTTAATCAGCCCCAGCATTTT
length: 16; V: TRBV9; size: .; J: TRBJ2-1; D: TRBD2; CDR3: CASKRGGSQSYNEQFF; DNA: TGTGCCAGCAAACGGGGAGGGAGCCAATCCTACAATGAGCAGTTCTTC
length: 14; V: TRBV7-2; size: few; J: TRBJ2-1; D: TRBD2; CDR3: CASSFGLAGYEQFF; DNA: TGTGCCAGCAGCTTCGGACTAGCGGGATATGAGCAGTTCTTC
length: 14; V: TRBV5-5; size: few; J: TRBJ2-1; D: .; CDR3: CASSWDSSGNEQFF; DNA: TGTGCCAGCAGTTGGGACTCAAGCGGTAATGAGCAGTTCTTC
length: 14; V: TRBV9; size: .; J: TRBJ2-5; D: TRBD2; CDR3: CASSVASGGETQYF; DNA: TGTGCCAGCAGCGTAGCTAGCGGGGGTGAGACCCAGTACTTC
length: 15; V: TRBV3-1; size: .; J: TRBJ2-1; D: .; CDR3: CASSPEGRLFNEQFF; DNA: TGTGCCAGCAGTCCCGAGGGGCGCTTGTTCAATGAGCAGTTCTTC
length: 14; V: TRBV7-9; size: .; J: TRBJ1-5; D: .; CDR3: CASSLAGRNQPQHF; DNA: TGTGCCAGCAGCTTAGCAGGGCGCAATCAGCCCCAGCATTTT
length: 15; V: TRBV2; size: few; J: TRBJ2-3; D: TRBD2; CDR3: CASRTSGASTDTQYF; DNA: TGTGCCAGCAGAACTAGCGGGGCCAGCACAGATACGCAGTATTTT
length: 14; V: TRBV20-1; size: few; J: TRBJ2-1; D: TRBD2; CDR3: CSVASGRSSNEQFF; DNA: TGCAGTGTTGCGAGCGGGAGGTCTAGCAATGAGCAGTTCTTC
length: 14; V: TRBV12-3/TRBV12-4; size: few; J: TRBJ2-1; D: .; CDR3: CASSSQIGAGEQFF; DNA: TGTGCCAGCAGTTCCCAGATAGGGGCAGGTGAGCAGTTCTTC
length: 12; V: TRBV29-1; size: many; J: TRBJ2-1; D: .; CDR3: CSVGRGHNEQFF; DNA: TGCAGCGTCGGGCGGGGTCACAATGAGCAGTTCTTC
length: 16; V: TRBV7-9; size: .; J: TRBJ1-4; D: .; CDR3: CASSSYDGGRNEKLFF; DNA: TGTGCCAGCAGTTCTTATGATGGCGGACGAAATGAAAAACTGTTTTTT
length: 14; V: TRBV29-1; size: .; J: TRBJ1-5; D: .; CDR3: CSVAEGLSNQPQHF; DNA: TGCAGCGTTGCAGAAGGACTGAGCAATCAGCCCCAGCATTTT
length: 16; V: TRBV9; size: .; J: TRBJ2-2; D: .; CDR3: CASSVGAGANTGELFF; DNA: TGTGCCAGCAGCGTAGGTGCCGGGGCGAACACCGGGGAGCTGTTTTTT
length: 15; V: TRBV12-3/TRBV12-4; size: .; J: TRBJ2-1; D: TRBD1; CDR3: CASRATGTGRNEQFF; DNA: TGTGCCAGCAGGGCGACGGGGACAGGGAGGAATGAGCAGTTCTTC
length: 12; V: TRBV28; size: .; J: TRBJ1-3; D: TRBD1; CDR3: CASKRQGNTIYF; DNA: TGTGCCAGCAAACGACAGGGGAACACCATATATTTT
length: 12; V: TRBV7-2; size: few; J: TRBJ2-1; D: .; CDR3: CASSLFWNEQFF; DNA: TGTGCCAGCAGCTTATTCTGGAATGAGCAGTTCTTC